Listed here are 32 T cell receptor beta chains from one sample, sequenced in a study of T cells in Graves' hyperthyroidism and ophthalmopathy. Amplified regions were TCR beta CDR3 sequences from RNA transcripts. With the HTBI primer set, the TCR CDR3 went through a first round of RT-PCR. Each CDR3 protein is one row after TCRdb ran MiXCR on the multiplex PCR reads. The repertoire consists of about 270,000 distinct CDR3 sequences, with approximately 20% occurring once and the leading ten covering 50% to 75%. Sequencing was carried out using blood. The source of these receptors is a man aged 25 to 40 with Graves' ophthalmopathy.

The sample holds many counts of this clonotype. The rearrangement uses TRBV12-3 or TRBV12-4 and TRBJ2-7; TRBD2 matches at 10 bases. The V and J ends lost 7 bases and 1 base, in that order; junction bases with no gene match: 4. This CDR3 has 14 residues. The CDR3 DNA follows: TGTGCCAGCACACTAGCGGGAAGGTCCTACGAGCAGTACTTC. Residues: CASTLAGRSYEQYF.

This clonotype was counted a few times. The chain carries TRBV3-1 and TRBJ1-1; D gene unclear. With 3 bases removed from V and 8 bases from J, the gap between germline ends came to 10 bases. This CDR3 is built from 12 residues. Germline CDR1 and CDR2: LGHDT and YNNKEL (reference sequence). The CDR3, as DNA: TGTGCCAGCAGCCACCTCCGGAGGGAAGCTTTCTTT. It translates to CASSHLRREAFF.

The rearrangement joins TRBV20-1 to TRBJ2-7, with D unresolved. The germline CDR1 and CDR2 sequences are DFQATT and SNEGSKA (reference sequence). This CDR3 contains 14 residues. V was pared by 6 bases and J by 0 bases, with 15 bases between. The CDR3 DNA sequence: TGCAGTGCCGTGCCGGCAATCAGCTCCTACGAGCAGTACTTC. Its protein is CSAVPAISSYEQYF.

The chain has TRBV6-5 and TRBJ2-3, with D perhaps TRBD1 (6 bases). CDR1 is MNHEY and CDR2 is SVGAGI in the germline V gene. The length of the CDR3 is 13 residues. V was cut by 2 bases and J by 6 bases, with 9 bases left in between. CDR3 in amino acids: CASSYLQGDTQYF. CDR3 nucleotides: TGTGCCAGCAGTTACCTACAGGGCGATACGCAGTATTTT.

Many counts were recorded for this clonotype. The chain employs TRBV6-2 or TRBV6-3 and TRBJ1-1; D call uncertain. CDR1 MNHEY and CDR2 SVGEGT come from the germline V gene. With 4 bases removed from V and 5 bases from J, the gap between germline ends came to 17 bases. The CDR3 is made up of 15 amino acids. This chain's CDR3 is CASSSPRESRTEAFF. CDR3 DNA sequence: TGTGCCAGCAGTTCCCCAAGGGAATCGAGGACTGAAGCTTTCTTT.

This clonotype was seen at least ten times. The J gene is TRBJ2-3, the V gene TRBV24-1; 10 positions agree with TRBD2. The CDR3 is 19 amino acids. The J segment lost 0 bases and the V segment lost 0 bases, leaving 8 bases of the junction unmatched. The germline CDR1 and CDR2 sequences are KGHDR and SFDVKD. CDR3 loop: CATSDLVTSGPASTDTQYF. CDR3 bases: TGTGCCACCAGTGATTTGGTGACTAGCGGGCCCGCTAGCACAGATACGCAGTATTTT.

In its sample, this clonotype was seen a few times. The CDR3 is CASTPTVSSSPLHF. CDR3 DNA sequence: TGTGCCAGCACCCCGACAGTATCCTCTTCACCCCTCCACTTT. The rearrangement links TRBV12-3 or TRBV12-4 to TRBJ1-6; D is possibly TRBD1 (5 bases). V was cut by 7 bases and J by 9 bases, with 16 bases left in between. CDR3 size: 14 residues.

The J gene is TRBJ2-5, the V gene TRBV7-2; 7 bases fit TRBD2. The CDR3 runs 15 residues. The V and J ends lost 1 base and 5 bases, in that order; junction bases with no gene match: 7. From germline, CDR1 is SGHTA and CDR2 FQGNSA. CDR3: CASSLGGSSGETQYF. The CDR3 DNA sequence: TGTGCCAGCAGCTTAGGCGGGAGTAGCGGGGAGACCCAGTACTTC.

This clonotype was detected only a few times. The V call is TRBV10-3, the J call TRBJ1-5; D is unclear. Germline V gives CDR1 ENHRY, CDR2 SYGVKD. Trimming cost V 0 bases and J 7 bases, with 10 bases left between them. The CDR3 totals 14 residues. CDR3 sequence reads: CAISESGLGQPQHF. The CDR3 nucleotides read TGTGCCATCAGTGAGTCTGGGCTGGGACAGCCCCAGCATTTT.

The sample holds many counts of this clonotype. The chain joins TRBV5-1 to TRBJ1-1; D might be TRBD1 (5 bases). Trimming stripped 3 bases from V and 7 bases from J, with 10 bases between. The CDR3 length is 12 residues. Germline values: CDR1 SGHRS, CDR2 YFSETQ. The CDR3 sequence: CASSYDSGEAFF. In DNA, the CDR3 is TGCGCCAGCAGCTACGACAGCGGTGAAGCTTTCTTT.

About this clonotype: A much larger clonotype is one base distant, so this may be a read error. The chain joins TRBV12-3 or TRBV12-4 to TRBJ1-1; 9 bases fit TRBD1. This CDR3 has 16 residues. J lost 5 bases, V lost 3 bases, and 10 bases had no gene match. CDR3 in amino acids: CASSFASTGGGTEAFF. CDR3 DNA sequence: TGTGCCAGCAGTTTCGCTTCGACAGGGGGTGGGACTGAAGCTTTCTTT.

There are many counts of this clonotype. V gene TRBV28 combines with J gene TRBJ1-5; 7 bases are shared with TRBD1. The CDR3 contains 14 residues. Trimming removed 3 bases from V and 4 bases from J; junction bases left unmatched: 3. From germline, CDR1 is MDHEN and CDR2 SYDVKM. The CDR3: CASSLGQTNQPQHF. As DNA, the CDR3 is TGTGCCAGCAGTTTGGGACAGACAAATCAGCCCCAGCATTTT.

The chain combines TRBV7-9 with TRBJ2-3; TRBD2 agrees at 12 bases. The V gene's germline CDR1 is SEHNR and CDR2 FQNEAQ (reference sequence). The CDR3 is made up of 18 amino acids. V shed 5 bases, J shed 4 bases, and the junction held 13 bases outside the gene matches. CDR3 nucleotides: TGTGCCAGCAGCACTTCCGGACTAGCGGGATTCGTCTCAGATACGCAGTATTTT. Its translation: CASSTSGLAGFVSDTQYF.

This clonotype was observed once. The chain joins TRBV15 to TRBJ2-6, with a weak D call TRBD1 (6 bases). Germline values: CDR1 LNHNV, CDR2 YYDKDF (reference sequence). Trimming took 3 bases from V and 0 from J, leaving 24 bases between them. CDR3 size: 21 residues. The CDR3 nucleotides are TGTGCCACCAGCAGGATTTTAGGCAGGGGTGGAAACCACTCTGGGGCCAACGTCCTGACTTTC. Translation gives CATSRILGRGGNHSGANVLTF.

The chain recombines TRBV28 with TRBJ1-5, with D tentatively TRBD1 (6 bases). V was cut by 3 bases and J by 3 bases, with 12 bases left in between. The CDR3 is 15 residues long. The germline CDR1 and CDR2 sequences are MDHEN and SYDVKM. CDR3 DNA: TGTGCCAGCAGTTTTGGGGGGGCCTTCAATCAGCCCCAGCATTTT. Amino acids: CASSFGGAFNQPQHF.

The chain joins TRBV2 to TRBJ1-2; D unresolved. Germline CDR1 and CDR2: SNHLY and FYNNEI. V lost 3 bases and J lost 4, with 9 bases in between. This CDR3 comprises 13 residues. The DNA for the CDR3 is TGTGCCAGCAGTGAGCGCGGAATCTATGGCTACACCTTC. This gives the protein CASSERGIYGYTF.

This clonotype was recorded many times. The rearrangement uses TRBV28 and TRBJ2-1, with TRBD2 identical over 11 bases. This CDR3 is built from 15 residues. Germline V gives CDR1 MDHEN, CDR2 SYDVKM. Trimming removed 2 bases from V and 9 bases from J; junction bases left unmatched: 6. The CDR3 sequence: CASSLGLAGGFEQFF. DNA of the CDR3: TGTGCCAGCAGTTTAGGTCTAGCGGGAGGATTTGAGCAGTTCTTC.

This clonotype was picked up a small number of times. This chain links TRBV2 with TRBJ1-5; D is perhaps TRBD1 (6 bases). Germline CDR1 is SNHLY and CDR2 is FYNNEI. This CDR3 region has 15 residues. The germline V and J ends were trimmed by 2 bases and 4 bases, with 12 bases remaining between them. This chain's CDR3 is CASSERDTLNQPQHF. The CDR3 bases are TGTGCCAGCAGTGAAAGGGACACATTGAATCAGCCCCAGCATTTT.

This clonotype was seen at least ten times. This sequence joins TRBV2 and TRBJ2-7, with TRBD2 matching 9 bases. V trimming: 7 bases; J trimming: 6 bases; junction bases outside the gene matches: 7. The CDR3 has 13 residues. The germline V gene has CDR1 SNHLY and CDR2 FYNNEI. CDR3 in DNA: TGTGCCAGCACCGGGACTAGCCAGGGCGAGCAGTACTTC. The encoded protein is CASTGTSQGEQYF.

This clonotype has a count of ten or more. This chain uses TRBV7-2 with TRBJ1-5; D remains ambiguous. The ends were cut back, 2 bases at V and 0 bases at J, with 11 bases in the middle. CDR1 and CDR2 from the germline V gene are SGHTA and FQGNSA. The CDR3 contains 16 residues. The CDR3 is CASSLLSGTSNQPQHF. CDR3 coding DNA: TGTGCCAGCAGCTTATTGTCAGGTACTAGCAATCAGCCCCAGCATTTT.

The chain has TRBV7-2 and TRBJ2-5; D is ambiguous. The V end lost 1 base, the J end lost 5 bases, and 11 bases lay between the germline ends. CDR3 length: 14 residues. Germline lookup yields CDR1 SGHTA and CDR2 FQGNSA. The DNA of the CDR3 is TGTGCCAGCAGCTTAGGGTCAGGAAGGGAGACCCAGTACTTC. Encoded protein: CASSLGSGRETQYF. Full variable domain (remainder filled in from reference TRBV7-2 and TRBJ2-5): GAGVSQSPSNKVTEKGKDVELRCDPISGHTALYWYRQSLGQGLEFLIYFQGNSAPDKSGLPSDRFSAERTGGSVSTLTIQRTQQEDSAVYLCASSLGSGRETQYFGPGTRLLVL.

This chain links TRBV5-1 with TRBJ2-3; D possibly corresponds to TRBD2 (6 bases). With 2 bases removed from V and 2 bases from J, the gap between germline ends came to 12 bases. Germline CDR1 and CDR2: SGHRS and YFSETQ. CDR3 length: 15 residues. CDR3 DNA sequence: TGCGCCAGCAGCTTTAGCGGAAAAACCACAGATACGCAGTATTTT. Its translation is CASSFSGKTTDTQYF. The full variable domain, in which reference TRBV5-1 and TRBJ2-3 provide the parts outside the CDR3, is KAGVTQTPRYLIKTRGQQVTLSCSPISGHRSVSWYQQTPGQGLQFLFEYFSETQRNKGNFPGRFSGRQFSNSRSEMNVSTLELGDSALYLCASSFSGKTTDTQYFGPGTRLTVL.

The J gene is TRBJ2-1, the V gene TRBV20-1; 7 bases align to TRBD2. The CDR3 has 15 amino acids. Per the germline V gene, CDR1 is DFQATT and CDR2 is SNEGSKA (reference sequence). The J segment lost 5 bases and the V segment lost 0 bases, leaving 7 bases of the junction unmatched. CDR3 sequence reads: CSARDPGRPNNEQFF. The CDR3, as DNA: TGCAGTGCTAGAGATCCCGGGAGGCCCAACAATGAGCAGTTCTTC.

There are a few counts of this clonotype. The chain couples TRBV27 to TRBJ2-3, with D perhaps matching TRBD1 (5 bases). The CDR3 length is 14 residues. CDR1 is MNHEY and CDR2 is SMNVEV in the germline V gene (reference sequence). V lost 2 bases and J 4 bases, leaving 10 bases between the germline ends. This chain's CDR3 is CASSLGQGSDTQYF. In nucleotides, the CDR3 is TGTGCCAGCAGTTTAGGGCAGGGTTCAGATACGCAGTATTTT.

The V gene is TRBV28, the J gene TRBJ1-2; D ambiguous. Germline V gene data show CDR1 as MDHEN and CDR2 as SYDVKM. V gave up 6 bases and J gave up 6 bases, with 5 bases separating them. This CDR3 has 10 amino acids. For the CDR3, the DNA is TGTGCCAGCAGGAGGGATGGCTACACCTTC. The encoded protein is CASRRDGYTF.

The genes are TRBV10-3 and TRBJ2-7; D perhaps matches TRBD2 (5 bases). V lost 4 bases and J lost 2, with 12 bases in between. Germline values: CDR1 ENHRY, CDR2 SYGVKD. The CDR3 covers 14 residues. The CDR3 protein is CAISGGKTTYEQYF. The CDR3 DNA follows: TGTGCCATCAGTGGAGGGAAGACCACCTACGAGCAGTACTTC.

Ten or more counts support this clonotype. This chain connects TRBV12-3 or TRBV12-4 to TRBJ2-5, with 11 nucleotides matching TRBD2. J lost 7 bases, V lost 3 bases, and 13 bases had no gene match. This CDR3 comprises 17 residues. CDR3 nucleotide sequence: TGTGCCAGCAGTTTGGTCGGGCTGACTAGCGGGATCGGGACCCAGTACTTC. Translation: CASSLVGLTSGIGTQYF.

This sequence joins TRBV30 and TRBJ2-3; TRBD2 matches 13 bases. The CDR3 covers 16 residues. The junction had 7 bases not matched to a gene; V was cut back by 3 bases and J by 4 bases. CDR1 is GTSNPN and CDR2 is SVGIG in the germline V gene (reference sequence). Written as DNA, the CDR3 is TGTGCCTGGAGCCGGGGACTAGCGGGAAATGCAGATACGCAGTATTTT. Protein product: CAWSRGLAGNADTQYF.

This clonotype was observed many times. The chain has TRBV11-2 and TRBJ1-2; D not resolved. Between the trimmed V and J ends, which lost 5 bases and 4 bases, there was a span of 11 bases. The CDR3 loop spans 13 amino acids. Germline CDR1 and CDR2: SGHAT and FQNNGV. The CDR3 region has the DNA TGTGCCAGCAGCGCACAAAGGATCTATGGCTACACCTTC. Its translation: CASSAQRIYGYTF.

This clonotype was seen at least ten times. The genes are TRBV7-9 and TRBJ2-3; weak D call: TRBD2 (6 bases). Germline-derived CDR1 and CDR2 are SEHNR and FQNEAQ (reference sequence). Deletions cut 3 bases from V and 3 bases from J, with 13 bases between. The CDR3 is 15 residues long. The CDR3 spells CASSFGGWSTDTQYF. For the CDR3, the DNA is TGTGCCAGCAGCTTCGGGGGATGGTCAACAGATACGCAGTATTTT.

The rearrangement uses TRBV3-1 and TRBJ1-2, with D possibly TRBD1 on 5 matching bases. The CDR3 is 15 residues long. Trimming stripped 1 base from V and 4 bases from J, with 13 bases between. CDR1 is LGHDT, CDR2 YNNKEL, per germline (reference sequence). Written as DNA, the CDR3 is TGTGCCAGCAGCCAAGGTTCGGGAGGGACCTATGGCTACACCTTC. Translation: CASSQGSGGTYGYTF.

This clonotype was seen a few times. The V gene is TRBV12-3 or TRBV12-4, the J gene TRBJ2-1, with 7 bases aligning to TRBD2. V dropped 5 bases and J dropped 4; count of bases not matched to a gene: 11. The CDR3 extends over 16 amino acids. For the CDR3, the DNA is TGTGCCAGCAGTGCCCGGACTAGGGGACGTTACAATGAGCAGTTCTTC. Protein: CASSARTRGRYNEQFF.